Below are 3 T cell receptor beta chains sequenced from a single sample in a study of blood T cell repertoires in COVID-19 (TCRdb year 2020). Libraries came from the immunoSEQ multiplex PCR assay. In TCRdb, the immuneACCESS table is reduced to in-frame sequences with V and J assigned. These tables do not hold every clone; where another copy was compared, an unresolved V gene accounts for under half, and the others remain unexplained. Here the sample has more than 150,000 clones; 70% to 80% occur a single time. The ten largest make up approximately 13% of the sample. Sequenced input: peripheral blood. These receptors all stem from a middle-aged man who had recovered from COVID-19.

In its sample, this clone was seen once. The rearrangement links TRBV5-1 to TRBJ2-5, with 7 bases fitting TRBD1. The CDR3 totals 14 residues. Trimming at V came to 3 bases and at J to 1 base, leaving 3 bases not matched to a gene. Germline V gives CDR1 SGHRS, CDR2 YFSETQ. The CDR3 nucleotides read TGCGCCAGCAGCTATAGGGGGCTCCAAGAGACCCAGTACTTC. It codes for CASSYRGLQETQYF.

This clone was seen only a few times. The chain joins TRBV30 to TRBJ1-1, with a tentative D call TRBD1 (5 bases). Germline V lookup: CDR1 GTSNPN, CDR2 SVGIG (reference sequence). Trimming removed 0 bases from V and 8 bases from J, with 7 bases in between. The CDR3 consists of 11 residues. CDR3 sequence: CAWSVQAEAFF. In nucleotides, the CDR3 is TGTGCCTGGAGTGTACAGGCAGAAGCTTTCTTT. The entire variable domain, with the rest obtained from reference TRBV30 and TRBJ1-1, is as follows: SQTIHQWPATLVQPVGSPLSLECTVEGTSNPNLYWYRQAAGRGLQLLFYSVGIGQISSEVPQNLSASRPQDRQFILSSKKLLLSDSGFYLCAWSVQAEAFFGQGTRLTVV.

The V call is TRBV24-1, the J call TRBJ2-3, with TRBD1 identical over 7 bases. Losses at the gene ends were 6 bases for V and 5 bases for J; bases not matched to a gene: 4. Germline V gene sequence: CDR1 KGHDR, CDR2 SFDVKD. The CDR3 is 13 residues long. CDR3: CATSTGDGDTQYF. The CDR3 nucleotides read TGTGCCACCAGTACAGGGGACGGAGATACGCAGTATTTT.